The source of this TCR beta chain is a study of cytomegalovirus exposure and HLA in healthy donors. On this clone itself: Its antigen is still unknown.

This CDR3 is built from 12 residues. V was cut by 2 bases and J by 1 base, with 2 bases left in between. Germline V lookup: CDR1 MDHEN, CDR2 SYDVKM. Study conclusions and caveats: The sole available immune exposure information was CMV serostatus. Highest at DRB1 and lowest at HLA-C, TCR association rates differed among HLA loci in a later analysis. Prediction of most subjects' HLA-A and HLA-B alleles by TCR beta sequences was reportedly accurate.

Researchers ran the PCR with 60 Vbeta and 13 Jbeta primers. Clones were read by immunoSEQ multiplex PCR, and TCRdb kept only the in-frame ones, dropping some. The profile shows 150,000 to 200,000 clones, 77% of them singletons. This receptor was obtained from a woman in her thirties in good health and CMV-seropositive. The chain combines TRBV28 with TRBJ2-5, with D unresolved. Material for sequencing was PBMCs. The chain's CDR3 is CASSLLQETQYF. DNA of the CDR3: TGTGCCAGCAGTTTACTCCAAGAGACCCAGTACTTC.